This TCR beta chain was identified during a study of T cell repertoires in cytomegalovirus infection. On the study more broadly: Both a matching HLA type and CMV infection were indicated by public TCR beta signatures.

TCRdb independently ran MiXCR on the reads; one entry per CDR3 protein. The repertoire holds 700,000 to 950,000 distinct CDR3 sequences, with 32% as singletons. CDR3 length: 16 amino acids. Trimming removed 7 bases from V and 8 bases from J, with 21 bases in between. Germline V gene sequence: CDR1 MNHNY, CDR2 SVGAGI (reference sequence). Worth noting for this clonotype: The antigen is unknown.

Sequenced material: cultured CD8+ T cells from PBMCs, taken from culture after CMV antigen stimulation. The gene calls are TRBV6-6 and TRBJ1-6; D is ambiguous. This sequence was found in a human donor in good health (CMV status not recorded). Some clones in this sample may be carry-over from other donors' samples. CDR3 sequence (DNA): TGTGCCAGCACCCTAAACAGCGGACTCCGGGATTCACCCCTCCACTTT. This sequence encodes CASTLNSGLRDSPLHF.